This TCR beta chain was retrieved from a study of blood T cell repertoires in COVID-19. The CDR3 extends over 15 amino acids. The V gene lost 2 bases and the J gene lost 3 bases, with 12 bases spanning the gap. Per germline, CDR1 SGDLS and CDR2 YYNGEE. This clone was seen only a few times. Sequenced by immunoSEQ multiplex PCR; TCRdb stores in-frame clones only, minus some. Here the sample spans 300,000 to 350,000 clones, 75% to 90% being singletons. The specimen sequenced was PBMCs or T cells enriched from blood (not recorded which). The chain combines TRBV9 with TRBJ2-4, with TRBD2 as a possible D gene (6 bases). The clonotype originates from a man aged 30 to 45 who had recovered from COVID-19. The CDR3 DNA is TGTGCCAGCAGCGTTAGAGGGCGGGACAAAAACATTCAGTACTTC. Translating it yields CASSVRGRDKNIQYF.